What follows are 32 T cell receptor beta chains derived from one specimen sequenced in a study of identical twins. TCRdb used MiXCR to reprocess the 5' RACE reads, holding one entry per CDR3 protein. The sample includes some 330,000 distinct CDR3 sequences, about 10% seen only once; the top ten take 8.5% to 10%. The material sequenced was naive T cells sorted from blood. The receptors were gathered from a woman aged 45-65 years in good health.

This clonotype appeared many times. The DNA for the CDR3 is TGTGCCACCTCCGGTGACCCCCCGAACACCGGGGAGCTGTTTTTT. Protein sequence: CATSGDPPNTGELFF. The chain has TRBV24-1 and TRBJ2-2; D is ambiguous. Germline V gene lookup returns CDR1 KGHDR and CDR2 SFDVKD. V dropped 9 bases and J dropped 0 bases, with 13 bases sitting between them. This CDR3 has 15 residues.

V gene TRBV6-2 or TRBV6-3 combines with J gene TRBJ2-3, with D maybe TRBD2 (5 bases). Trimming took off 2 bases at V and 7 bases at J, with 13 bases between the two ends. CDR1 MNHEY and CDR2 SVGEGT come from the germline V gene. The CDR3 extends over 14 amino acids. In nucleotides, the CDR3 is TGTGCCAGCAGTTACGAAGGACTCCTAAATACGCAGTATTTT. Translated: CASSYEGLLNTQYF.

This clonotype was detected only a few times. V usage is TRBV9 and J usage is TRBJ1-2, with TRBD1 matching over 7 bases. There are 14 residues in the CDR3. Per germline, CDR1 SGDLS and CDR2 YYNGEE. Trimming took 0 bases from V and 3 from J; bases not matched to a gene: 2. In nucleotides, the CDR3 is TGTGCCAGCAGCGTAGAAACAGGGGACTATGGCTACACCTTC. Translation gives CASSVETGDYGYTF. Full variable domain (missing parts from reference TRBV9 and TRBJ1-2): DSGVTQTPKHLITATGQRVTLRCSPRSGDLSVYWYQQSLDQGLQFLIQYYNGEERAKGNILERFSAQQFPDLHSELNLSSLELGDSALYFCASSVETGDYGYTFGSGTRLTVV.

This chain links TRBV5-1 with TRBJ2-2, with D possibly matching TRBD2 (5 bases). The V gene lost 2 bases and the J gene lost 0 bases, with 8 bases spanning the gap. This CDR3 has 15 residues. Germline lookup yields CDR1 SGHRS and CDR2 YFSETQ. The CDR3 DNA sequence: TGCGCCAGCAGCTTAGGAGCGGCGAACACCGGGGAGCTGTTTTTT. This codes for CASSLGAANTGELFF.

This clonotype has a handful of counts. V usage is TRBV3-1 and J usage is TRBJ2-3, with 7 nucleotides matching TRBD1. V was clipped by 5 bases and J by 5 bases; unmatched bases: 13. The CDR3 consists of 16 residues. Germline-derived CDR1 and CDR2 are LGHDT and YNNKEL (reference sequence). CDR3 DNA: TGTGCCAGCAGCGGAGGACCTGGGAGACAGGGAGATACGCAGTATTTT. Its protein product is CASSGGPGRQGDTQYF.

The table lists this clonotype with many counts. J is TRBJ1-5 and V is TRBV18; 7 bases agree with TRBD1. The germline gives CDR1 KGHSH, CDR2 LQKENI. CDR3 length: 15 amino acids. V lost 0 bases to trimming and J lost 1 base; unmatched junction nucleotides: 0. CDR3 DNA sequence: TGTGCCAGCTCACCACCGGGACAGAGCAATCAGCCCCAGCATTTT. Translation gives CASSPPGQSNQPQHF.

This clonotype appeared a few times. The chain employs TRBV21-1 and TRBJ1-1. TRBV21-1 is classified as a pseudogene. The CDR3 totals 14 residues. CDR3 protein: CASSKALGYTEAFF. CDR3 coding DNA: TGTGCCAGCAGCAAAGCTCTCGGGTACACTGAAGCTTTCTTT.

There are many counts of this clonotype. This chain links TRBV2 with TRBJ2-1; 7 bases line up with TRBD1. The germline V gene encodes CDR1 SNHLY and CDR2 FYNNEI. The CDR3 extends over 12 amino acids. V gave up 4 bases and J gave up 8 bases; unmatched junction bases: 2. The CDR3, as DNA: TGTGCCAGCAGTGGACAGGGAGATGAGCAGTTCTTC. Translation gives CASSGQGDEQFF.

Only a few counts were recorded for this clonotype. This chain links TRBV6-1 with TRBJ1-5; TRBD1 is a possible D gene (6 bases). The V gene lost 10 bases and the J gene lost 5 bases, with 18 bases spanning the gap. The length of the CDR3 is 14 residues. Germline lookup yields CDR1 MNHNS and CDR2 SASEGT. CDR3 amino acids: CATKSVGGHQPQHF. The CDR3 DNA follows: TGTGCCACCAAGTCAGTCGGGGGGCATCAGCCCCAGCATTTT.

This clonotype was observed a handful of times. The gene calls are TRBV7-8 and TRBJ2-1; 11 positions agree with TRBD2. The germline CDR1 and CDR2 sequences are SGHVS and FQNEAQ. The CDR3 spans 16 residues. V was clipped by 1 base and J by 4 bases; unmatched bases: 3. The CDR3 coding sequence is TGTGCCAGCAGCTTAGTGACTAGCGGGGCTTACAATGAGCAGTTCTTC. Its translation: CASSLVTSGAYNEQFF.

This chain uses TRBV12-3 or TRBV12-4 with TRBJ2-1, with TRBD2 identical over 11 bases. Trimming at V came to 6 bases and at J to 12 bases, leaving 13 bases not matched to a gene. The CDR3 loop spans 15 amino acids. CDR3 DNA sequence: TGTGCCAGCAGAAGAGAGACTAGCGGGAAGAGGAGGCAGTTCTTC. Translation: CASRRETSGKRRQFF.

The genes are TRBV20-1 and TRBJ2-7, with TRBD2 matching 12 bases. The V segment lost 6 bases and the J segment 5 bases; nucleotides outside the gene matches: 8. The V gene's germline CDR1 is DFQATT and CDR2 SNEGSKA (reference sequence). The length of the CDR3 is 14 residues. The CDR3 nucleotides read TGCAGTGCCTTTCGGACTAGCGGGATGAACGAGCAGTACTTC. It codes for CSAFRTSGMNEQYF.

This chain links TRBV6-5 with TRBJ1-1; TRBD1 matches at 10 bases. CDR1 is MNHEY, CDR2 SVGAGI, per germline. Trimming cost V 5 bases and J 3 bases; bases outside gene matches: 18. CDR3 length: 19 residues. CDR3 region: CASSPALAGQGFKDTEAFF. For the CDR3, the DNA is TGTGCCAGCAGTCCTGCACTCGCGGGACAGGGGTTTAAGGACACTGAAGCTTTCTTT.

As for this clonotype: This sequence may be a read error, since a much larger clone differs from it by one base. J is TRBJ1-1 and V is TRBV25-1; tentatively, D is TRBD1 (6 bases). CDR1 is MGHDK and CDR2 is SYGVNS in the germline V gene. The CDR3 consists of 14 residues. The germline V and J ends were trimmed by 2 bases and 0 bases, with 7 bases remaining between them. As DNA, the CDR3 is TGTGCCAGCAGTGAAACAGGGTTGAACACTGAAGCTTTCTTT. Its translation is CASSETGLNTEAFF.

The chain carries TRBV5-5 and TRBJ2-1; TRBD2 matches at 10 bases. The J segment lost 16 bases and the V segment lost 0 bases, leaving 7 bases of the junction unmatched. The V gene's germline CDR1 is SGHKS and CDR2 YYEKEE (reference sequence). The CDR3 runs to 13 residues. The CDR3 bases are TGTGCCAGCAGCTTGGTCTCCAGCGGGAGGGCCTTCTTC. Translating gives CASSLVSSGRAFF.

This clonotype was seen a few times. The chain carries TRBV29-1 and TRBJ2-5, with a possible D match to TRBD2 (7 bases). V lost 6 bases, J lost 6 bases, and 14 bases lay in between. Germline V gene data show CDR1 as SQVTM and CDR2 as ANQGSEA. This CDR3 spans 12 amino acids. The CDR3 region has the DNA TGCAGCGTCCTACAGGGAGGGAAGACCCAGTACTTC. Its translation: CSVLQGGKTQYF.

This clonotype was seen more than once but under ten times. The chain employs TRBV4-1 and TRBJ2-7; TRBD2 matches at 10 bases. The CDR3 runs to 15 residues. Germline CDR1 is MGHRA and CDR2 is YSYEKL. With 1 base clipped from V and 3 bases from J, the junction kept 3 bases outside the gene matches. CDR3 loop: CASSQGGTSVYEQYF. The CDR3 nucleotides read TGCGCCAGCAGCCAAGGCGGGACTAGCGTCTACGAGCAGTACTTC.

V gene TRBV9 combines with J gene TRBJ2-7, with D tentatively TRBD1 or TRBD2 (5 bases each). The germline V gene encodes CDR1 SGDLS and CDR2 YYNGEE. The CDR3 totals 15 residues. Trimming removed 0 bases from V and 3 bases from J, with 13 bases in between. In DNA form, the CDR3 reads TGTGCCAGCAGCGTAGGGGACCTAGGGATCTACGAGCAGTACTTC. It yields the protein CASSVGDLGIYEQYF.

This clonotype was recorded a few times. This chain connects TRBV29-1 to TRBJ1-1; no reliable D call. The CDR3 has 11 amino acids. Germline lookup yields CDR1 SQVTM and CDR2 ANQGSEA. The V and J ends lost 0 bases and 5 bases respectively, with 4 bases between them. CDR3 sequence reads: CSVEELTEAFF. The CDR3 nucleotides read TGCAGCGTTGAAGAGTTGACTGAAGCTTTCTTT.

The chain carries TRBV15 and TRBJ2-5, with 16 bases identical to TRBD2. Per germline, CDR1 LNHNV and CDR2 YYDKDF (reference sequence). This CDR3 contains 17 residues. Unmatched junction bases numbered 8, after V lost 5 bases and J lost 5 bases. CDR3: CATSLGTSGRARETQYF. In nucleotides, the CDR3 is TGTGCCACCAGCCTCGGGACTAGCGGGAGGGCCAGGGAGACCCAGTACTTC.

The chain joins TRBV7-9 to TRBJ2-7; no definite D call. The CDR3 runs 15 residues. Per the germline V gene, CDR1 is SEHNR and CDR2 is FQNEAQ (reference sequence). The germline V and J ends were trimmed by 6 bases and 6 bases, with 21 bases remaining between them. The DNA for the CDR3 is TGTGCCAGCAGTCTGGACGGCGTCGGATCGGCCGAGCAGTACTTC. Translation gives CASSLDGVGSAEQYF. Full variable domain (outside the CDR3, taken from reference TRBV7-9 and TRBJ2-7): DTGVSQNPRHKITKRGQNVTFRCDPISEHNRLYWYRQTLGQGPEFLTYFQNEAQLEKSRLLSDRFSAERPKGSFSTLEIQRTEQGDSAMYLCASSLDGVGSAEQYFGPGTRLTVT.

This clonotype showed up many times. J is TRBJ2-1 and V is TRBV5-1; D remains ambiguous. V gave up 0 bases and J gave up 3 bases, with 10 bases separating them. Germline V gives CDR1 SGHRS, CDR2 YFSETQ. The CDR3 runs to 15 residues. CDR3 in amino acids: CASSLGQPLYNEQFF. CDR3 DNA sequence: TGCGCCAGCAGCTTGGGGCAGCCCCTCTACAATGAGCAGTTCTTC.

Many counts were recorded for this clonotype. The genes are TRBV27 and TRBJ2-3, with TRBD2 identical over 8 bases. The CDR3 is 15 residues long. CDR1 MNHEY and CDR2 SMNVEV come from the germline V gene (reference sequence). The junction had 7 bases not matched to a gene; V was cut back by 6 bases and J by 2 bases. CDR3 DNA sequence: TGTGCCAGCAGCGTAGCGGGACGACACACAGATACGCAGTATTTT. Protein: CASSVAGRHTDTQYF.

In this sample, this clonotype turned up a few times. V and J are TRBV19 and TRBJ2-2; possible D gene TRBD1, 5 bases. The CDR3 consists of 12 residues. The V gene lost 4 bases and the J gene lost 6 bases, with 6 bases spanning the gap. The germline V gene encodes CDR1 LNHDA and CDR2 SQIVND (reference sequence). The CDR3 protein is CASSTGPGELFF. The CDR3 DNA is TGTGCCAGTAGTACAGGGCCCGGGGAGCTGTTTTTT.

There are a few counts of this clonotype. This chain uses TRBV20-1 with TRBJ2-3; D gene unclear. Per germline, CDR1 DFQATT and CDR2 SNEGSKA (reference sequence). V lost 0 bases and J lost 1, with 17 bases in between. The CDR3 consists of 17 residues. CDR3 coding DNA: TGCAGTGCTAGAGATATAAGACCCCTATCTGGCACAGATACGCAGTATTTT. Its translation: CSARDIRPLSGTDTQYF.

This clonotype was seen a handful of times. The chain links TRBV3-1 to TRBJ1-2; no clear D. With 3 bases removed from V and 8 bases from J, the gap between germline ends came to 7 bases. The CDR3 runs 11 residues. Germline V lookup: CDR1 LGHDT, CDR2 YNNKEL (reference sequence). CDR3 protein: CASSQREGYTF. The CDR3 DNA follows: TGTGCCAGCAGCCAGAGGGAGGGCTACACCTTC.

The sample holds a few counts of this clonotype. The V call is TRBV12-3 or TRBV12-4, the J call TRBJ2-1; TRBD1 agrees at 8 bases. V shed 0 bases and J 4 bases; nucleotides not matched to a gene: 2. The CDR3 runs to 15 residues. CDR3 amino acids: CASSLAGQVYNEQFF. The CDR3 DNA follows: TGTGCCAGCAGTTTAGCGGGACAGGTTTACAATGAGCAGTTCTTC.

This clonotype has a handful of counts. The chain links TRBV25-1 to TRBJ2-1; 8 nucleotides agree with TRBD1. Germline trimming cut 5 bases from V and 5 bases from J; bases unmatched to any gene: 8. The CDR3 has 15 amino acids. The V gene's germline CDR1 is MGHDK and CDR2 SYGVNS. Written as DNA, the CDR3 is TGTGCCAGCAGTCCTTCCGGGACAGGTAACAATGAGCAGTTCTTC. Its protein product is CASSPSGTGNNEQFF.

The chain is built from TRBV7-9 and TRBJ1-4, with no clear D. V was cut by 5 bases and J by 8 bases, with 12 bases left in between. This CDR3 has 13 residues. Germline V gene data show CDR1 as SEHNR and CDR2 as FQNEAQ (reference sequence). CDR3 nucleotide sequence: TGTGCCAGCAGCGTGATGAGCTTGGAAAAACTGTTTTTT. It translates to CASSVMSLEKLFF.

The table lists this clonotype with a few counts. V gene TRBV7-9 combines with J gene TRBJ2-1; D is uncertain. The CDR3 has 12 amino acids. Trimming removed 2 bases from V and 9 bases from J, with 8 bases in between. CDR1 SEHNR and CDR2 FQNEAQ come from the germline V gene (reference sequence). CDR3 sequence reads: CASSLSGREQFF. The CDR3 DNA reads TGTGCCAGCAGCTTATCCGGTCGTGAGCAGTTCTTC.

This clonotype was observed a handful of times. The chain has TRBV20-1 and TRBJ1-3; TRBD1 matches 12 bases. J lost 0 bases, V lost 3 bases, and 9 bases had no gene match. The germline V gene has CDR1 DFQATT and CDR2 SNEGSKA (reference sequence). CDR3 size: 18 residues. This CDR3 reads CSASLGTGGRISGNTIYF. Here the CDR3 DNA reads TGCAGTGCTAGTCTAGGGACAGGGGGCCGCATCTCTGGAAACACCATATATTTT.

V usage is TRBV2 and J usage is TRBJ2-5; 8 bases are shared with TRBD1. Germline-derived CDR1 and CDR2 are SNHLY and FYNNEI. The J segment lost 5 bases and the V segment lost 8 bases, leaving 10 bases of the junction unmatched. CDR3 length: 14 amino acids. The CDR3 nucleotides read TGTGCCAGCTCTGCAGGGGGCGGCACCGAGACCCAGTACTTC. It is translated as CASSAGGGTETQYF.